These T cell receptor beta chains were read from a single sample in a study of blood T cell repertoires in COVID-19. The protocol was immunoSEQ multiplex PCR, while the TCRdb copy is restricted to in-frame clones and leaves out a portion. This sample yields more than 250,000 clones, of which almost 85% are seen a single time; about 5.1% belongs to the top ten. Sequencing input: peripheral blood. The receptors were sampled from a man aged 50-59 years with active or convalescent COVID-19. Each CDR3 is given with its conserved first and last residue.

TRBV9	TRBJ2-1	CASSVLQDRAHEQFF
TRBV7-3	TRBJ2-1	CASSLIRLAGGYNEQFF
TRBV18	TRBJ1-2	CASSTGDGYTF
TRBV5-1	TRBJ2-5	CASSLQGRGEETQYF
TRBV2	TRBJ2-7	CASRNRGAYEQYF
TRBV10-2	TRBJ1-6	CASRSVGQGPSPLHF
TRBV3-1/TRBV3-2	TRBJ1-2	CASSQDSSNYGYTF
TRBV3-1/TRBV3-2	TRBJ1-2	CASSPAGGEGYTF
TRBV30	TRBJ1-1	CAWKEAPTGGKTEAFF
TRBV7-9	TRBJ2-1	CASSAGQGSYEQFF
TRBV7-9	TRBJ2-7	CASSFTSLNSYEQYF
TRBV6-6	TRBJ2-1	CASNEFGQGSYNEQFF
TRBV5-1	TRBJ2-7	CASSLELAGGYEQYF
TRBV7-9	TRBJ1-2	CASSRELYGYTF
TRBV7-2	TRBJ2-3	CASSAQRDTQYF
TRBV12-3/TRBV12-4	TRBJ2-1	CASTKDRNLEQFF
TRBV18	TRBJ1-3	CASSPLGQSNTIYF
TRBV28	TRBJ1-2	CASSFGDRGAYGYTF
TRBV18	TRBJ2-7	CASSLGLAGVSYEQYF
TRBV3-1/TRBV3-2	TRBJ2-7	CASSQIRIAPYEQYF
TRBV27	TRBJ2-2	CASRRGWVAGGNWNTGELFF
TRBV2	TRBJ2-7	CASTRESYEQYF
TRBV7-8	TRBJ2-6	CASSPRRDYFSGANVLTF
TRBV5-1	TRBJ2-5	CASSFGASANLQETQYF
TRBV15	TRBJ1-6	CATSRDLDRVVPLHF
TRBV12-2	TRBJ2-4	CASRLATSGYKNIQYF
TRBV30	TRBJ2-3	CAWRLAGGNTDTQYF
TRBV27	TRBJ2-1	CASSFGRPGVAEQFF
TRBV19	TRBJ1-6	CASSPRGDRNSPLHF
TRBV19	TRBJ1-1	CASSILGRRGTEAFF
TRBV5-1	TRBJ2-7	CASSLDGQPYEQYF
TRBV19	TRBJ1-2	CASSIARGVGGYTF
TRBV29-1	TRBJ1-1	CSARGAAVPGGAEAFF
TRBV5-6	TRBJ2-3	CASSSLGISTDTQYF
TRBV5-4	TRBJ2-2	CASSTPGLASTGELFF
TRBV29-1	TRBJ1-2	CSVGLQGLTGYTF
TRBV5-1	TRBJ1-2	CASSIKTGPYGYTF
TRBV27	TRBJ1-6	CASSLSSQNNSPLHF
TRBV7-9	TRBJ2-1	CASSPGGLAGSPSYNEQFF
TRBV10-2	TRBJ1-1	CASSDSGRNTEAFF
TRBV5-1	TRBJ2-1	CASNLAGGPVNEQFF
TRBV2	TRBJ1-5	CASSFTGDWQPQHF
TRBV18	TRBJ2-1	CASSTGEGQFF
TRBV7-8	TRBJ2-2	CASTLLGGVNTGELFF
TRBV27	TRBJ2-1	CASSSGQAPGNEQFF
TRBV19	TRBJ1-2	CASTGQGSYGYTF